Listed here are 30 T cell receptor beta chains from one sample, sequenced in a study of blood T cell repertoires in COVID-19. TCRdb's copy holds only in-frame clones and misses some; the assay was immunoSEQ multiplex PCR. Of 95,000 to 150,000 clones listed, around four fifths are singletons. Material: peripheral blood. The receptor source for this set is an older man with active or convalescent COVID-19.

The CDR3 nucleotides read TGCGCCAGCAGCCAAGAGGGAGCAGGAGGGACAGATACGCAGTATTTT. As protein: CASSQEGAGGTDTQYF. V and J are TRBV4-3 and TRBJ2-3, with D tentatively TRBD2 (6 bases). The germline gives CDR1 LGHNA, CDR2 YSLEER. CDR3 length equals 16 residues. With 0 bases removed from V and 3 bases from J, the gap between germline ends came to 13 bases.

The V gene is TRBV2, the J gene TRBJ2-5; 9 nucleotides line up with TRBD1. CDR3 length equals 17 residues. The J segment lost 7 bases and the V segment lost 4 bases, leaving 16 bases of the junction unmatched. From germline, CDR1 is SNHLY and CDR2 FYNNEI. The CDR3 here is CASSGRTGDYPLGTQYF. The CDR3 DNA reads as TGTGCCAGCAGTGGGAGGACAGGGGATTACCCATTGGGGACCCAGTACTTC. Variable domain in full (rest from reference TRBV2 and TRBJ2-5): EPEVTQTPSHQVTQMGQEVILRCVPISNHLYFYWYRQILGQKVEFLVSFYNNEISEKSEIFDDQFSVERPDGSNFTLKIRSTKLEDSAMYFCASSGRTGDYPLGTQYFGPGTRLLVL.

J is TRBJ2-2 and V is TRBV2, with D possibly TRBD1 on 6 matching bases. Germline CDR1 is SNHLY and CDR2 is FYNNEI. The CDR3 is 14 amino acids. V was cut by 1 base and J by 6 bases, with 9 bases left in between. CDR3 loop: CASSEVDSPGELFF. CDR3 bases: TGTGCCAGCAGTGAAGTGGACAGCCCCGGGGAGCTGTTTTTT. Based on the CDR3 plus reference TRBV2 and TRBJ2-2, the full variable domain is EPEVTQTPSHQVTQMGQEVILRCVPISNHLYFYWYRQILGQKVEFLVSFYNNEISEKSEIFDDQFSVERPDGSNFTLKIRSTKLEDSAMYFCASSEVDSPGELFFGEGSRLTVL.

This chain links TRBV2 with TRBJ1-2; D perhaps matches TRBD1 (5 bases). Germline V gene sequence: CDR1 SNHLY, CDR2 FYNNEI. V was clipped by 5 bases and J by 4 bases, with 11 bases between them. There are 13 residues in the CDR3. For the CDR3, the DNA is TGTGCCAGCAGTCGCAGGGAATCCTATGGCTACACCTTC. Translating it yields CASSRRESYGYTF.

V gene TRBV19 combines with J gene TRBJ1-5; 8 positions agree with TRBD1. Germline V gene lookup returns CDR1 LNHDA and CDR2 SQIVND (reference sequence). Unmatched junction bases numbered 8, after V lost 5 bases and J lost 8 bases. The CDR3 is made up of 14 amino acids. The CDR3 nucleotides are TGTGCCAGTAGTGCATCAGGGGGCCGGGAGCCCCAGCATTTT. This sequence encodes CASSASGGREPQHF.

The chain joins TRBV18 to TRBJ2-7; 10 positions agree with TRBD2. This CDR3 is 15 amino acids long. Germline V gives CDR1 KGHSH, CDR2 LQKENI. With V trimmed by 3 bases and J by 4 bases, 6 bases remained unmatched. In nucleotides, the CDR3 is TGTGCCAGCTCACCGGTGGCTAGCGGGGGTTACGAGCAGTACTTC. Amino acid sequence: CASSPVASGGYEQYF.

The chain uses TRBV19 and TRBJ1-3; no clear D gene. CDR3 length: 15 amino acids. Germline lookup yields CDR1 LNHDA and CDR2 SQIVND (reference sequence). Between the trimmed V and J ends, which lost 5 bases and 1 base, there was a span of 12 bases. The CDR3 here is CASSFRGSSGNTIYF. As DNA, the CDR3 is TGTGCCAGTAGTTTCCGGGGATCTTCTGGAAACACCATATATTTT.

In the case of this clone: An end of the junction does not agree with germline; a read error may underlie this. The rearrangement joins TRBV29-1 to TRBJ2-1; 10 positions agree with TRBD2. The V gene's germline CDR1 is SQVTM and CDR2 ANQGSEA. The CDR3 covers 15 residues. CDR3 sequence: CSVKPLAGAYNEQFF. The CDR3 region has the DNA TGCAGCGTTAAACCCCTAGCGGGGGCCTATAATGAGCAGTTCTTC.

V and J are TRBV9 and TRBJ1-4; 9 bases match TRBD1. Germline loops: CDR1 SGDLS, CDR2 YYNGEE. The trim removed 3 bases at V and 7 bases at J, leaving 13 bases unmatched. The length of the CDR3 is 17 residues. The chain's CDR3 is CASSALSPGQGFEKLFF. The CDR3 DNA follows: TGTGCCAGCAGCGCCCTTAGTCCAGGACAGGGGTTTGAAAAACTGTTTTTT.

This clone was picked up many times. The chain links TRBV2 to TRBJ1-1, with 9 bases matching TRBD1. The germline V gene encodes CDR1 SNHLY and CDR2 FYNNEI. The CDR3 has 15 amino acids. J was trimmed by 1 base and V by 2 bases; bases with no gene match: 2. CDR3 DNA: TGTGCCAGCAGTGAAACAGGGGGCAGGAACACTGAAGCTTTCTTT. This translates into CASSETGGRNTEAFF.

CDR3 sequence (DNA): TGTGCCAGCAGCTACAGGGGAACTAATGAAAAACTGTTTTTT. Its protein is CASSYRGTNEKLFF. This chain uses TRBV5-5 with TRBJ1-4, with 7 bases lining up with TRBD1. Losses at the gene ends were 3 bases for V and 1 base for J; bases not matched to a gene: 0. The CDR3 extends over 14 amino acids. Germline lookup yields CDR1 SGHKS and CDR2 YYEKEE (reference sequence).

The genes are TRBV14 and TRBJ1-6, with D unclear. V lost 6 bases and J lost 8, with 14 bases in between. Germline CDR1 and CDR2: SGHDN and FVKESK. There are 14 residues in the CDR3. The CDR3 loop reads CASSSSWRYSPLHF. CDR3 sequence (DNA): TGTGCCAGCAGTTCGTCCTGGCGGTATTCACCCCTCCACTTT.

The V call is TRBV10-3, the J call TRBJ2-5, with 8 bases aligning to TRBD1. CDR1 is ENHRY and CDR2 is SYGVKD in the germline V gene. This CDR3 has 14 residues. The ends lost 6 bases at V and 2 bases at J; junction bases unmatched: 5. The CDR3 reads CAISGTGKQETQYF. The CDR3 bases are TGTGCCATCAGCGGGACAGGCAAACAAGAGACCCAGTACTTC.

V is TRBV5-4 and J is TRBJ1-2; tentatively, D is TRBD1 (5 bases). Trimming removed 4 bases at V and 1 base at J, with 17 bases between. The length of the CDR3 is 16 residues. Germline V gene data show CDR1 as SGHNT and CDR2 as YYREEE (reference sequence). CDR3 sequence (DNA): TGTGCCAGCAGCGGGAGGACAATAGGGGTTAACTATGGCTACACCTTC. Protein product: CASSGRTIGVNYGYTF.

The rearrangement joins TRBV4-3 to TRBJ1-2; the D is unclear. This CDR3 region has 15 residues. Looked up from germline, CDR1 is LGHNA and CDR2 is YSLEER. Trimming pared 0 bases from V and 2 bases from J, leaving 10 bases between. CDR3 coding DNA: TGCGCCAGCAGCCAAGAAGAGGGTAAGAACTATGGCTACACCTTC. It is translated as CASSQEEGKNYGYTF.

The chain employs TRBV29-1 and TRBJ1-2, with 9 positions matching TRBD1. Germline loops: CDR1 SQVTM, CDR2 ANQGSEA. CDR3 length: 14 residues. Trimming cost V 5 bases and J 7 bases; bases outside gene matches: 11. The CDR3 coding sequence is TGCAGCGTTCAATTAAACAGGGGGCCCGGTGGCTACACCTTC. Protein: CSVQLNRGPGGYTF.

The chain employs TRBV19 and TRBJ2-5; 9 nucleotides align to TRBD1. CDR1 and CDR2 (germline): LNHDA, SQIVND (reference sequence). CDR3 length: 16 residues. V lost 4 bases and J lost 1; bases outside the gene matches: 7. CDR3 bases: TGTGCCAGTAGTACCCACGGACAGGGGCTCCAAGAGACCCAGTACTTC. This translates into CASSTHGQGLQETQYF. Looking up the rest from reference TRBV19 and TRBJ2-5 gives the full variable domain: DGGITQSPKYLFRKEGQNVTLSCEQNLNHDAMYWYRQDPGQGLRLIYYSQIVNDFQKGDIAEGYSVSREKKESFPLTVTSAQKNPTAFYLCASSTHGQGLQETQYFGPGTRLLVL.

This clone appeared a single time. CDR3 sequence reads: CASSLPRTGGIVNEQFF. CDR3 DNA sequence: TGCGCCAGCAGTCTTCCTCGTACGGGGGGTATTGTAAATGAGCAGTTCTTC. The chain carries TRBV5-1 and TRBJ2-1; 7 bases align to TRBD2. The CDR3 is 17 residues long. The V gene's germline CDR1 is SGHRS and CDR2 YFSETQ. Unmatched junction bases numbered 18, after V lost 5 bases and J lost 7 bases.

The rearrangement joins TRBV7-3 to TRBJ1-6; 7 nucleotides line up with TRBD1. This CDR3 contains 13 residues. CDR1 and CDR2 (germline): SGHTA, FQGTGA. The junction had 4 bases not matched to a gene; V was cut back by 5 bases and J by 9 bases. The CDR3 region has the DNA TGTGCCAGCAGCCGGGACAGTTTTTCACCCCTCCACTTT. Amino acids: CASSRDSFSPLHF.

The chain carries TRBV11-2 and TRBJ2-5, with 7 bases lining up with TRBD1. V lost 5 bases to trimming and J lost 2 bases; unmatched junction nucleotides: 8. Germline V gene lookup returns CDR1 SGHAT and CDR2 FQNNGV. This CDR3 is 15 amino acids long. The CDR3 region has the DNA TGTGCCAGCAGCCCACTTTGGGGACAGCAAGAGACCCAGTACTTC. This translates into CASSPLWGQQETQYF.

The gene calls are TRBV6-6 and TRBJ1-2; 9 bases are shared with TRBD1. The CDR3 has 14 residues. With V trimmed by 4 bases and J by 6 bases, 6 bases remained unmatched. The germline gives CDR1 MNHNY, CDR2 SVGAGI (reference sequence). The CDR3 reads CASSLGQGSHGYTF. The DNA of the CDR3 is TGTGCCAGCAGTTTGGGACAGGGTAGCCATGGCTACACCTTC.

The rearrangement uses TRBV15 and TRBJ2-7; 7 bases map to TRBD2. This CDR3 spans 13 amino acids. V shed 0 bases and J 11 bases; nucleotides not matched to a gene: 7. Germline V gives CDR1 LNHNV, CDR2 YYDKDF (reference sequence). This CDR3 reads CATSRDMAGEEYF. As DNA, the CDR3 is TGTGCCACCAGCAGAGATATGGCGGGAGAGGAGTACTTC.

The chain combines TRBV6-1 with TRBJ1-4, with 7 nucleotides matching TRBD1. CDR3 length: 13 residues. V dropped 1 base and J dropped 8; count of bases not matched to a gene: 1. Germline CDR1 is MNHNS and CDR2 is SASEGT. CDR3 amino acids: CASSEDRGEKLFF. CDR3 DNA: TGTGCCAGCAGTGAAGACAGGGGCGAAAAACTGTTTTTT.

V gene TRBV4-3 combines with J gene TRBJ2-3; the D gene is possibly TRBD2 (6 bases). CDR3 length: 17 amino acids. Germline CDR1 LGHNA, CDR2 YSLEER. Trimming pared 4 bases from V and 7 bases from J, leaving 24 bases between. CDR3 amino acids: CASSLQGGTLHSNTQYF. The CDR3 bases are TGCGCCAGCAGCCTGCAGGGAGGTACCCTCCACTCCAATACGCAGTATTTT.

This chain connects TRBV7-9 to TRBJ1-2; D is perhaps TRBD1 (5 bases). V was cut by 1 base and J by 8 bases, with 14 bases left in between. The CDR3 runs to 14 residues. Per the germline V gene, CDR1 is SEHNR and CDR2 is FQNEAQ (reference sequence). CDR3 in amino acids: CASSLGYQGTGYTF. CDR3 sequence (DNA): TGTGCCAGCAGCTTAGGTTACCAGGGAACGGGCTACACCTTC.

CDR3 sequence (DNA): TGTGCCAGCAGCTTATCGTCAGGTAGTAGCAATCAGCCCCAGCATTTT. Residues: CASSLSSGSSNQPQHF. This chain joins TRBV7-9 and TRBJ1-5; the D is unclear. V lost 2 bases and J 0 bases, leaving 11 bases between the germline ends. This CDR3 is 16 amino acids long. Germline-derived CDR1 and CDR2 are SEHNR and FQNEAQ (reference sequence).

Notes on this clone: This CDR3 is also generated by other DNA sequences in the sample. CDR3 protein: CASSPGQGNEKLFF. CDR3 in DNA: TGCGCCAGCAGCCCCGGACAGGGGAATGAAAAACTGTTTTTT. The chain employs TRBV5-1 and TRBJ1-4; TRBD1 matches at 9 bases. The V and J ends lost 4 bases and 5 bases, in that order; junction bases with no gene match: 3. There are 14 residues in the CDR3. The V gene's germline CDR1 is SGHRS and CDR2 YFSETQ.

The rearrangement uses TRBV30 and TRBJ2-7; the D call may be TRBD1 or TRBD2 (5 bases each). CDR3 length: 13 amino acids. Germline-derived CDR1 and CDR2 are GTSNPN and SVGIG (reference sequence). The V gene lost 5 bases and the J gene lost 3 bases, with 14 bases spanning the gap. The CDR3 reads CAWGTGIGYEQYF. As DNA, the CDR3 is TGTGCCTGGGGGACGGGGATCGGCTACGAGCAGTACTTC.

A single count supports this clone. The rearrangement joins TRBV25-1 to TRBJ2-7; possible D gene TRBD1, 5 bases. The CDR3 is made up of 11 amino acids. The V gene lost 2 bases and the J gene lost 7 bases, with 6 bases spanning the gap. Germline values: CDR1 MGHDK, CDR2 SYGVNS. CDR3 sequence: CASSEGAEQYF. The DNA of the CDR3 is TGTGCCAGCAGTGAAGGGGCAGAGCAGTACTTC.

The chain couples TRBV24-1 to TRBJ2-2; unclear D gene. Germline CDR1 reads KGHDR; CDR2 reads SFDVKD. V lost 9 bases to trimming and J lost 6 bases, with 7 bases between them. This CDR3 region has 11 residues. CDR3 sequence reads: CATARSGELFF. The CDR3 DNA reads TGTGCCACCGCTCGGTCCGGGGAGCTGTTTTTT.